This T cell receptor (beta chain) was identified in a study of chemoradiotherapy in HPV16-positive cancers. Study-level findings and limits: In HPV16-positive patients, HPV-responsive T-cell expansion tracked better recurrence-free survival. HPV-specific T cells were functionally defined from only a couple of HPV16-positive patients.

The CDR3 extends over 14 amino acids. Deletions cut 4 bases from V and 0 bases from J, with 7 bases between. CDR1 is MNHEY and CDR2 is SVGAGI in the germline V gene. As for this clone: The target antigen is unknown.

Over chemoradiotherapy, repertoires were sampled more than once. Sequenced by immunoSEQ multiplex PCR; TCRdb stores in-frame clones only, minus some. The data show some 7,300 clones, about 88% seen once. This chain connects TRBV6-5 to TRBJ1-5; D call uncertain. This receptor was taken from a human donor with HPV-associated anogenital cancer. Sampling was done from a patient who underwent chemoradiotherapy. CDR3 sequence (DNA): TGTGCCAGCAGTTCCTCGAATAGCAATCAGCCCCAGCATTTT. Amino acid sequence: CASSSSNSNQPQHF.